The 2 T cell receptor beta chains listed next were all sequenced from one sample in a study of blood T cells in healthy people across ages. Primers used in a second PCR of roughly 6 to 12 cycles were a sample-barcoded 5' primer and a J-beta primer mix. MiXCR, run by TCRdb on the 5' RACE reads, gives a single entry per CDR3 protein. The table lists 700,000 or so distinct CDR3 sequences, 35% to 50% of them singletons, with around 30% in the top ten. The specimen sequenced was blood. These receptors all stem from an elderly man in good health.

There are a few counts of this clonotype. This chain uses TRBV10-2 with TRBJ2-7, with TRBD2 matching over 11 bases. The germline gives CDR1 WSHSY, CDR2 SAAADI. This CDR3 comprises 16 residues. Trimming took 1 base from V and 4 from J; bases not matched to a gene: 6. In nucleotides, the CDR3 is TGCGCCAGCAGTGAGTTACTAGCGGGAGTGGCGTACGAGCAGTACTTC. Its translation: CASSELLAGVAYEQYF.

The chain carries TRBV6-2 or TRBV6-3 and TRBJ1-2; D unclear. This CDR3 comprises 14 residues. Germline loops: CDR1 MNHEY, CDR2 SVGEGT. V was cut by 4 bases and J by 4 bases, with 13 bases left in between. The CDR3 loop is CASSSLTHRYGYTF. CDR3 bases: TGTGCCAGCAGTTCACTCACTCATCGCTATGGCTACACCTTC.